This T cell receptor beta chain was sequenced for a study of blood T cell repertoires in COVID-19. Study summary: PBMCs, B-cell-depleted T cells, or T cells provided the cDNA or gDNA that made up the material.

The data were produced by immunoSEQ multiplex PCR, yet TCRdb's version contains in-frame clones alone and is incomplete. The sample consists of around 370,000 clones, 75% to 90% of them appearing once. The V gene's germline CDR1 is WNHNN and CDR2 SYGVQD (reference sequence). Trimming cost V 6 bases and J 2 bases, with 14 bases left between them. There are 14 residues in the CDR3. This clone was seen a single time. Patients from Seattle were sampled longitudinally, starting during active infection. This clonotype was obtained from a woman aged 45-65 years with COVID-19, enrolled during active disease. Sample: peripheral blood. The chain is built from TRBV10-1 and TRBJ2-7; possible D gene TRBD2, 6 bases. The chain's CDR3 is CASSPTSLPYEQYF. CDR3 DNA: TGCGCCAGCAGCCCCACTAGCCTACCCTACGAGCAGTACTTC.